Below, one T cell receptor (beta chain) is given with its context. The V end lost 3 bases, the J end lost 1 base, and 8 bases lay between the germline ends. Germline V gives CDR1 MNHNS, CDR2 SASEGT. The length of the CDR3 is 14 residues. As processed by the authors: It was from reference gene primer amplification that nucleated cell counts were estimated. The assay was immunoSEQ multiplex PCR, and TCRdb's table has in-frame clones only and misses some. V and J calls and clone size are copied from that table; D and trimming were computed from the DNA. The sample yields some 100,000 clones, around 84% seen once. This entry comes from a study of blood T cell repertoires in COVID-19. The wider study: Samples representing acute and convalescent COVID-19 were sourced from the United States, Italy and Spain. T cells, B-cell-depleted T cells, or PBMCs provided the cDNA or gDNA that served as material.

Sequenced material: peripheral blood. The chain joins TRBV6-1 to TRBJ2-3, with D possibly TRBD1 on 5 matching bases. This TCR was sampled from a woman aged 70-85 years with active or convalescent COVID-19. This chain's CDR3 is CASSESRGTDTQYF. As DNA, the CDR3 is TGTGCCAGCAGTGAGAGCAGGGGCACAGATACGCAGTATTTT.